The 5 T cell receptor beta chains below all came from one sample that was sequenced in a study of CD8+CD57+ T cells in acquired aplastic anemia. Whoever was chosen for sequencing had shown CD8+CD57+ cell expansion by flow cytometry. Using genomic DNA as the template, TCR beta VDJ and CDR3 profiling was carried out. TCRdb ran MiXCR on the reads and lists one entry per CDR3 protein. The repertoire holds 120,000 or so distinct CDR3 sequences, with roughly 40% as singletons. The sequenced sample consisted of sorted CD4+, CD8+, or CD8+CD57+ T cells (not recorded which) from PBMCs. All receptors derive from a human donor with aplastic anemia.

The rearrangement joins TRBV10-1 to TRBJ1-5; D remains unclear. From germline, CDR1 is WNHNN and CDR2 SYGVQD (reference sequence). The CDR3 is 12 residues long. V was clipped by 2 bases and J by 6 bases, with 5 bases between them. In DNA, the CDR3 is TGCGCCAGCAGTGAGGGCGGTCAGCCCCAGCATTTT. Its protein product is CASSEGGQPQHF.

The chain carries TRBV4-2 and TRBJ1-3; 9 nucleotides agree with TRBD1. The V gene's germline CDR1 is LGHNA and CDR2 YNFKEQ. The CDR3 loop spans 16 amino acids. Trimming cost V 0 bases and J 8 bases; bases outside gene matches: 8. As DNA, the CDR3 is TGTGCCAGCAGCCAAGAACAGGGGGCAACTGGGGACACCATATATTTT. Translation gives CASSQEQGATGDTIYF.

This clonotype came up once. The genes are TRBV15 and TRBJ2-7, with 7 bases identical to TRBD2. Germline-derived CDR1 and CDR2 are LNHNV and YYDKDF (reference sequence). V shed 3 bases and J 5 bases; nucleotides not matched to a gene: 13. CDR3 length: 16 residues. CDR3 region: CATSSTKRGGLNEQYF. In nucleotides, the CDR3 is TGTGCCACCAGCAGCACCAAGCGGGGCGGGCTGAACGAGCAGTACTTC.

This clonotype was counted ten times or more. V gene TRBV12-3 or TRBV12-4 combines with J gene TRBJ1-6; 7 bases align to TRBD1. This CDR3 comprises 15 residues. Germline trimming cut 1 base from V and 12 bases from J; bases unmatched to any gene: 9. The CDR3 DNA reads TGTGCCAGCAGTTTAGGGCAGGGGGTTTTGGGACCCCTCCACTTT. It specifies CASSLGQGVLGPLHF.

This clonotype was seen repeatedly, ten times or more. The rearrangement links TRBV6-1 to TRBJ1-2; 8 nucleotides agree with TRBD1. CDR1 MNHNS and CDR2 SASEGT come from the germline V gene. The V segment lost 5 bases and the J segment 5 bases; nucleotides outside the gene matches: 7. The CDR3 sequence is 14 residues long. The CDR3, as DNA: TGTGCCAGCAGTCTCGACAGGGGTTGGTATGGCTACACCTTC. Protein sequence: CASSLDRGWYGYTF.